The clone carrying this T cell receptor (beta chain) was recorded once. The study ran its PCR with 60 Vbeta and 13 Jbeta primers. TCRdb's copy holds only in-frame clones and misses some; the assay was immunoSEQ multiplex PCR. The table includes around 50,000 clones, roughly 72% detected once. This entry belongs to a study of cytomegalovirus exposure and HLA in healthy donors. Trimming at V came to 7 bases and at J to 0 bases, leaving 11 bases not matched to a gene. The CDR3 runs 16 residues. Germline CDR1 is MNHEY and CDR2 is SMNVEV (reference sequence). Sequencing input: PBMCs. This chain uses TRBV27 with TRBJ1-2, with 7 bases identical to TRBD1. This clonotype originated in a woman in her forties or fifties in good health and CMV-seropositive. Here the CDR3 reads CASTLKGTAANYGYTF. The CDR3 nucleotides read TGTGCCAGCACCCTAAAAGGGACAGCAGCTAACTATGGCTACACCTTC.